This T cell receptor beta chain appears in the sequencing data of a study of blood T cell repertoires in COVID-19. Overall study: The United States, Italy and Spain provided the acute and convalescent COVID-19 samples. Sample material is recorded as cDNA or gDNA derived from T cells, B-cell-depleted T cells, or PBMCs.

This CDR3 spans 15 amino acids. V trimming: 2 bases; J trimming: 3 bases; junction bases outside the gene matches: 3. In germline, CDR1 is MNHNS, CDR2 SASEGT. Per the study methods: By means of reference gene primer amplification, nucleated cell counts were estimated. Data came from immunoSEQ multiplex PCR; TCRdb stores just in-frame clones and leaves some out. D and trimming were read from the DNA, whereas the V and J calls and clone size are those reported in that table. The table has roughly 300,000 clones, around 87% seen once. The clonotype originates from a woman between 45 and 60 years old who had recovered from COVID-19. The chain uses TRBV6-1 and TRBJ1-5; 8 bases line up with TRBD1. The material sequenced was peripheral blood. In nucleotides, the CDR3 is TGTGCCAGCAGTGAACCAGGGGGCTTCAATCAGCCCCAGCATTTT. Its protein product is CASSEPGGFNQPQHF.